This TCR beta chain was identified during a study of cytomegalovirus exposure and HLA in healthy donors. V dropped 3 bases and J dropped 5 bases, with 14 bases sitting between them. The germline gives CDR1 MDHEN, CDR2 SYDVKM. CDR3 length: 15 amino acids. 13 Jbeta primers and 60 Vbeta primers were used for the PCR. The table came from immunoSEQ multiplex PCR; TCRdb's copy has only in-frame clones and leaves some out. Of under 200,000 clones listed, 10% to 15% are singletons. The chain recombines TRBV28 with TRBJ1-5, with TRBD1 as a possible D gene (5 bases). The receptor's source is a man in his fifties in good health and CMV-seropositive. Sequenced: PBMCs. In DNA form, the CDR3 reads TGTGCCAGCAGTTTGGGGGGGAACCGGGATCAGCCCCAGCATTTT. The encoded protein is CASSLGGNRDQPQHF.